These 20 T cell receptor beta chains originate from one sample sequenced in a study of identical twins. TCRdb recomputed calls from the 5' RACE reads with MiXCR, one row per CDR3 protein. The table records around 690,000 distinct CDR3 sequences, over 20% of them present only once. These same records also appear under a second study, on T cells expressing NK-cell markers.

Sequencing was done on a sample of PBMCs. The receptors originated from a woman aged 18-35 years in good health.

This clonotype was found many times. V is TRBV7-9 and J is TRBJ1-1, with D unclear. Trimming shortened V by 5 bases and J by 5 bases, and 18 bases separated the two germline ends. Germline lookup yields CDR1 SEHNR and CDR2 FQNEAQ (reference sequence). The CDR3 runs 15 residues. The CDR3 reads CASSTSGRTLTEAFF. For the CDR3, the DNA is TGTGCCAGCAGCACTTCGGGTAGGACCCTTACTGAAGCTTTCTTT.

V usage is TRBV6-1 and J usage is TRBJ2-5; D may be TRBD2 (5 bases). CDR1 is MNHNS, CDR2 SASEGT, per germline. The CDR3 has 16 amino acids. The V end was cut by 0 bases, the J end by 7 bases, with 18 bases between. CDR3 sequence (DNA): TGTGCCAGCAGTGAAGCGGTCCGGAGCGGCTGGCCGACCCAGTACTTC. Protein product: CASSEAVRSGWPTQYF.

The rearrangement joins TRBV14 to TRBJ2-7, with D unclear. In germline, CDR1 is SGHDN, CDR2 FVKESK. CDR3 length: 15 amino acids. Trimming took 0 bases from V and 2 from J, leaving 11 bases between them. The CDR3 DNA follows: TGTGCCAGCAGCCAAGATCGAGCTACCGCCTACGAGCAGTACTTC. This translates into CASSQDRATAYEQYF.

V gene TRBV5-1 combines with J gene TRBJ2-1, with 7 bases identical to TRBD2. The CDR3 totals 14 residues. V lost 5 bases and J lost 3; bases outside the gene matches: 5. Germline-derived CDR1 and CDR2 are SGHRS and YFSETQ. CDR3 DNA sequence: TGCGCCAGCAGACTGGCGGGGGTCTACAATGAGCAGTTCTTC. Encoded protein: CASRLAGVYNEQFF.

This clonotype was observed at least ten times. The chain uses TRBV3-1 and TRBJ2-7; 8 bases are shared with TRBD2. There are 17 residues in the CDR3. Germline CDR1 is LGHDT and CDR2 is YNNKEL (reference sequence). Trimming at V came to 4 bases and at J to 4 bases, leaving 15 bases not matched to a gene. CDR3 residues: CASSPTRRSGSAYEQYF. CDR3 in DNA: TGTGCCAGCAGCCCGACCCGAAGGAGCGGGAGTGCGTACGAGCAGTACTTC.

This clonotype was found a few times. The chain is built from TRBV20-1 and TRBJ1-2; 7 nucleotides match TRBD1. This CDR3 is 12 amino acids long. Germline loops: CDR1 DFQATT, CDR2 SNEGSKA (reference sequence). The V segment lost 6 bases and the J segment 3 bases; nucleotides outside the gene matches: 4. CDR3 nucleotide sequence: TGCAGTGCGGCAGGGACAGACTATGGCTACACCTTC. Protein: CSAAGTDYGYTF.

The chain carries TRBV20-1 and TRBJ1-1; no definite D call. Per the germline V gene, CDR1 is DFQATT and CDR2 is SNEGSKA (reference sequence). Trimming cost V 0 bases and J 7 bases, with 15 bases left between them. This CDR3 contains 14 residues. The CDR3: CSARDRRGGVEAFF. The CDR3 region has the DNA TGCAGTGCTAGAGATAGACGGGGAGGTGTTGAAGCTTTCTTT.

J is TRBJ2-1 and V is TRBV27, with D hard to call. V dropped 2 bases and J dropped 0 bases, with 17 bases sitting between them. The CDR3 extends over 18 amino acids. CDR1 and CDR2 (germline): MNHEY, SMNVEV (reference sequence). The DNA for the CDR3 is TGTGCCAGCAGTTTAAACCCTCGTGAGCTTGGCTCCTACAATGAGCAGTTCTTC. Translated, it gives CASSLNPRELGSYNEQFF.

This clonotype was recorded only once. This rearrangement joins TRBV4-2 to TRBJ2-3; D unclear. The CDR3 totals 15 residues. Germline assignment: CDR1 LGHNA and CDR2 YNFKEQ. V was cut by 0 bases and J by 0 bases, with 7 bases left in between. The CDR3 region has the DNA TGTGCCAGCAGCCAAGAGCCTAGAAGCACAGATACGCAGTATTTT. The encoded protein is CASSQEPRSTDTQYF.

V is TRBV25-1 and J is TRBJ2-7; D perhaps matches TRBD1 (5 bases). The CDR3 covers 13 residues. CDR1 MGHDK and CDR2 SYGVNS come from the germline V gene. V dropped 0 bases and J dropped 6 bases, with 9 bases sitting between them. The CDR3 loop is CASSEYRVGEQYF. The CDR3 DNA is TGTGCCAGCAGTGAATACAGGGTTGGCGAGCAGTACTTC.

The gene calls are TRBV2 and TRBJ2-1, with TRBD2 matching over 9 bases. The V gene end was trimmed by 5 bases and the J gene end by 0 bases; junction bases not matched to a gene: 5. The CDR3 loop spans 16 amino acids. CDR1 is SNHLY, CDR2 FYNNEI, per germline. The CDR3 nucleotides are TGTGCCAGCAGTACTTCTAGCGGGGCCTCCTACAATGAGCAGTTCTTC. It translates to CASSTSSGASYNEQFF.

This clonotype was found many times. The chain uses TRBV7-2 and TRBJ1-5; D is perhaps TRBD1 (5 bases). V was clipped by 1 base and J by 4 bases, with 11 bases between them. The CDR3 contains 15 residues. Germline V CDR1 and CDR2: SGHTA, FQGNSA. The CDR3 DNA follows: TGTGCCAGCAGCTTAGGTGGGGCGGGTAATCAGCCCCAGCATTTT. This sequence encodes CASSLGGAGNQPQHF.

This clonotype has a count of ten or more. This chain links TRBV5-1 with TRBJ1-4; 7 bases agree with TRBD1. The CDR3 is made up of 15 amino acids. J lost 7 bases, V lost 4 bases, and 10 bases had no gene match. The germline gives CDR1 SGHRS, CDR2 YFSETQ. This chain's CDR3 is CASSLGQAGIEKLFF. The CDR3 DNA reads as TGCGCCAGCAGCCTCGGACAGGCCGGGATTGAAAAACTGTTTTTT.

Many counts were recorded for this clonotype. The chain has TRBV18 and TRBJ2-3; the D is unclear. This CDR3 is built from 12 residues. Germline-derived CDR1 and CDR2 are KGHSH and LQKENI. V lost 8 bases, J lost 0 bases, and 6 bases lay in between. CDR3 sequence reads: CASSPSTDTQYF. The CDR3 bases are TGTGCCAGCAGCCCTAGCACAGATACGCAGTATTTT.

CDR3 in DNA: TGTGCCAGCAGCGTAGATCAGGGGGCGAACACTGAAGCTTTCTTT. Translating gives CASSVDQGANTEAFF. The chain has TRBV9 and TRBJ1-1, with 8 nucleotides matching TRBD1. Trimming took 0 bases from V and 1 from J; bases not matched to a gene: 2. There are 15 residues in the CDR3. From germline, CDR1 is SGDLS and CDR2 YYNGEE. The full variable domain, rest sourced from reference TRBV9 and TRBJ1-1, is DSGVTQTPKHLITATGQRVTLRCSPRSGDLSVYWYQQSLDQGLQFLIQYYNGEERAKGNILERFSAQQFPDLHSELNLSSLELGDSALYFCASSVDQGANTEAFFGQGTRLTVV.

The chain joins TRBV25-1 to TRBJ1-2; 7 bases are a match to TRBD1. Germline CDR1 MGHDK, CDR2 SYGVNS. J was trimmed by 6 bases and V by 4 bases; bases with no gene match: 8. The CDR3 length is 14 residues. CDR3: CASSGQGTANGYTF. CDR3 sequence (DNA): TGTGCCAGCAGTGGACAGGGTACGGCGAATGGCTACACCTTC.

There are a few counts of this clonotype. The CDR3 loop reads CAIRETDGTQYF. The CDR3 coding sequence is TGTGCCATCCGGGAAACCGATGGTACGCAGTATTTT. The chain joins TRBV10-3 to TRBJ2-3; the D gene is possibly TRBD2 (5 bases). The CDR3 has 12 residues. In germline, CDR1 is ENHRY, CDR2 SYGVKD. Trimming stripped 8 bases from V and 8 bases from J, with 14 bases between.

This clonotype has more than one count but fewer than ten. The CDR3 bases are TGTGCCAGCAGTGCCGTGACAGGTCCGGGGGGCAATCAGCCCCAGCATTTT. This codes for CASSAVTGPGGNQPQHF. The chain links TRBV6-4 to TRBJ1-5; a weak D match, TRBD1 (6 bases). V was pared by 4 bases and J by 2 bases, with 18 bases between. The CDR3 has 17 amino acids. Germline CDR1 and CDR2: MRHNA and SNTAGT.

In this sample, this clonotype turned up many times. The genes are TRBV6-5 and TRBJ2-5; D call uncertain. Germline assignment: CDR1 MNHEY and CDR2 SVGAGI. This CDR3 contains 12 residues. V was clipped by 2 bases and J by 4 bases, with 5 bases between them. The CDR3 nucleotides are TGTGCCAGCAGTTACAACAGAGAGACCCAGTACTTC. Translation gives CASSYNRETQYF.

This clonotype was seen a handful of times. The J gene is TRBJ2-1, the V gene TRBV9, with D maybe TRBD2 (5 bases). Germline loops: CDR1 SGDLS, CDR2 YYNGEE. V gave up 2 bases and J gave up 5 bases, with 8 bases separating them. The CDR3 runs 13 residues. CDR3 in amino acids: CASSVRGHNEQFF. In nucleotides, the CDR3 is TGTGCCAGCAGCGTTCGGGGTCACAATGAGCAGTTCTTC.